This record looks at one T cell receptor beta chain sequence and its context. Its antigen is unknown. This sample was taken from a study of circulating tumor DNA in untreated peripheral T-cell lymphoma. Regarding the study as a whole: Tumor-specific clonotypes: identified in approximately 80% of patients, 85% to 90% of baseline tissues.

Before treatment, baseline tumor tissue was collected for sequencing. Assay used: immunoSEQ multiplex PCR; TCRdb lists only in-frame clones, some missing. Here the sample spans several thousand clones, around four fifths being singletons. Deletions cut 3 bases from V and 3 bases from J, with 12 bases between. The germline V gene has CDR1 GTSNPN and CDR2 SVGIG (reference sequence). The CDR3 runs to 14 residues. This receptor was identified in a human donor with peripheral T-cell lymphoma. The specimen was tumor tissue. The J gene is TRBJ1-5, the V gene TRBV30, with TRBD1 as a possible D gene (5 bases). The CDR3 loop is CAWSPGASNQPQHF. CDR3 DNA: TGTGCCTGGAGCCCCGGGGCTTCCAATCAGCCCCAGCATTTT.